The sequence of this T cell receptor beta chain was determined in a study of CD8+ T cells in alopecia areata. Study information: The protocol delivered tofacitinib for 6 to 18 months, then withdrew it for 6 months.

This clone has more than one count but fewer than ten. Its target is not known. CD4+ and CD8+ T cells were sorted from PBMCs. The study, taken as a whole, reports: Compared with mice, patients displayed less clear TCR sharing, possibly for HLA-related reasons. Normal scalp showed lower clonality than lesional scalp, especially alopecia totalis/universalis.

Germline V gene sequence: CDR1 MNHEY, CDR2 SMNVEV (reference sequence). The CDR3 totals 14 residues. V dropped 8 bases and J dropped 7 bases, with 17 bases sitting between them. Sequencing used cDNA as its template, made by extracting RNA and reverse transcribing it. Clones were read by immunoSEQ multiplex PCR, and TCRdb kept only the in-frame ones, dropping some. The table lists 120,000 or so clones, around three fifths of them singletons. The material sequenced was CD4+ T cells sorted from blood, taken at week 0. This chain uses TRBV27 with TRBJ1-4; D is unresolved. The origin of this receptor is a human donor with alopecia areata. CDR3: CASRRLQTSEKLFF. CDR3 DNA: TGTGCCAGCCGTAGGCTACAAACAAGTGAAAAACTGTTTTTT.